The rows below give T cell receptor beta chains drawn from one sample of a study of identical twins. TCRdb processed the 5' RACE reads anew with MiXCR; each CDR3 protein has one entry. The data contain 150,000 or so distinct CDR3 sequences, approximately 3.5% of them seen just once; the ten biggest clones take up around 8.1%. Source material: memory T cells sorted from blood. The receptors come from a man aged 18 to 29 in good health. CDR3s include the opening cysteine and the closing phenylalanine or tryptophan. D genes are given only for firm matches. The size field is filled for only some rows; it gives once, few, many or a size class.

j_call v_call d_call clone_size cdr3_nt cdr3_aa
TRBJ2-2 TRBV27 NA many TGTGCCAGCAGCCTAATGGGCCAGGGCCCCGCCGGGGAGCTGTTTTTT CASSLMGQGPAGELFF
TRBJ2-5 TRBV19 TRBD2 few TGTGCCAGCGGAGCGGGGAACCTACAAGAGACCCAGTACTTC CASGAGNLQETQYF
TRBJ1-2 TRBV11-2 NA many TGTGCCAGCAGCTTAGATACAGGGTACTATGGCTACACCTTC CASSLDTGYYGYTF
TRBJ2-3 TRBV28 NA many TGTGCCAGCAGTTCCACTAGCACAGATACGCAGTATTTT CASSSTSTDTQYF
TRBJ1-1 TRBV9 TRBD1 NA TGTGCCAGCAGCGGACGACAGGGGGCTGTCACTGAAGCTTTCTTT CASSGRQGAVTEAFF
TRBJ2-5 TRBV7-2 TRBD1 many TGTGCCAGCAGCTTAGGAGGGGGCGATGGTCAAGAGACCCAGTACTTC CASSLGGGDGQETQYF
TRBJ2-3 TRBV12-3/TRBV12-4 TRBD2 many TGTGCCAGCAGTCCGGGGGGGGGAGATACGCAGTATTTT CASSPGGGDTQYF
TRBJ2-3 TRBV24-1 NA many TGTGCCACCGCGAGTAGGTACACAGATACGCAGTATTTT CATASRYTDTQYF
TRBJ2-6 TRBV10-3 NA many TGTGCCATCAGTGAAGGCAGGCTAAAATCTGGGGCCAACGTCCTGACTTTC CAISEGRLKSGANVLTF
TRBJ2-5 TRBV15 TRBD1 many TGTGCCACCAGCAGAGCCAACACAGGACAGGGGAGGGAGACCCAGTACTTC CATSRANTGQGRETQYF
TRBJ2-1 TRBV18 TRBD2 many TGTGCCAGCTCACCAGCTGCGGGAGGTTATGAGCAGTTCTTC CASSPAAGGYEQFF
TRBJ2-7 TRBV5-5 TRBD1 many TGTGCCAGCAGCTTTGTAGGGACAGGGCCTTCCTACGAGCAGTACTTC CASSFVGTGPSYEQYF
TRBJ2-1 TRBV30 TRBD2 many TGTGCCTGGAGTGATAGCGGGAGAGGTAATGAGCAGTTCTTC CAWSDSGRGNEQFF
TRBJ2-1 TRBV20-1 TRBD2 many TGCAGTGCCATTAGCGGGATTACTGAGCAGTTCTTC CSAISGITEQFF
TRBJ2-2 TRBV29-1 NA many TGCAGCGTTAAACCACAGGGCCCCGGGGACACCGGGGAGCTGTTTTTT CSVKPQGPGDTGELFF
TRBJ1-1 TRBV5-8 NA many TGTGCCAGCAGCTTCGGGTTCGCCGCTTTCTTT CASSFGFAAFF
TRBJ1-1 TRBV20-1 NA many TGCAGTGCTCCCCGGACAGCTAACACTGAAGCTTTCTTT CSAPRTANTEAFF
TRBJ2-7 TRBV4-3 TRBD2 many TGCGCCAGCAGCCGTGGACTAGCGGGCCTCTACGAGCAGTACTTC CASSRGLAGLYEQYF
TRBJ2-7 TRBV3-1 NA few TGTGCCAGCAGCTGGGCAGGGGCGTCCTACGAGCAGTACTTC CASSWAGASYEQYF
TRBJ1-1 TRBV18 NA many TGTGCCAGCTCACCGAACACCGACCTCACTGAAGCTTTCTTT CASSPNTDLTEAFF
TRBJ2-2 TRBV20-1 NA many TGCAGTGCTAGAGATGGGACGACAGGCGGCACCGGGGAGCTGTTTTTT CSARDGTTGGTGELFF
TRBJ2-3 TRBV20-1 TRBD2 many TGCAGTGCAAGAGCGGGATCGGAAGATACGCAGTATTTT CSARAGSEDTQYF
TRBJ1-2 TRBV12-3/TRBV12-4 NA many TGTGCCAGCAGTCCATCCGGGACCGCTAAAGGCTACACCTTC CASSPSGTAKGYTF
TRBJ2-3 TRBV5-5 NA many TGTGCCAGCAGTTCGGCGGAGAGGGATACGCAGTATTTT CASSSAERDTQYF
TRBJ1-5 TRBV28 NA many TGTGCCAGCAGTTTAGGTCTAGAGCCCCAGCATTTT CASSLGLEPQHF
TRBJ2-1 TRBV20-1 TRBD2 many TGCAGTGCTAGAACTACTAGCGGTCGAAGCTCCTACAATGAGCAGTTCTTC CSARTTSGRSSYNEQFF
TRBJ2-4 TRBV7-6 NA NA TGTGCCAGCAGCTTAGCGCTAGGACGAATACAGTACTTC CASSLALGRIQYF
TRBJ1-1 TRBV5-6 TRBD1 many TGTGCCAGCAGCTTCACACAGGGGTACACTGAAGCTTTCTTT CASSFTQGYTEAFF
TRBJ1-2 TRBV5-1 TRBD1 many TGCGCCAGCAGCTACCAGGGGGCCGGTGGCTACACCTTC CASSYQGAGGYTF
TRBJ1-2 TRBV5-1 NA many TGCGCCAGCAGCTTGGAGGGACCTCCCTATGGCTACACCTTC CASSLEGPPYGYTF
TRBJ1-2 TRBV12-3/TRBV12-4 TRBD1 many TGTGCCAGCAGCCTTACAGGGGGTTACGGCTACACCTTC CASSLTGGYGYTF
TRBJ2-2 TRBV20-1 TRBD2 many TGCAGTGCCCGGGGGGACACCGGGGAGCTGTTTTTT CSARGDTGELFF
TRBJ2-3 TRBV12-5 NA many TGTGCTAGTGGGGACCCCTGGGGTTTAACAGATACGCAGTATTTT CASGDPWGLTDTQYF
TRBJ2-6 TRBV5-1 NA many TGCGCCAGCAGCTTGTTAAGGGGGGCTGATGGGGCCAACGTCCTGACTTTC CASSLLRGADGANVLTF
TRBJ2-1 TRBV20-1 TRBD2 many TGCAGAGTCTTGGGGAGGGACGGCTACAATGAGCAGTTCTTC CRVLGRDGYNEQFF
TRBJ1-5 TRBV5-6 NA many TGTGCCAGCAGCTTGGGGGATCAGCCCCAGCATTTT CASSLGDQPQHF
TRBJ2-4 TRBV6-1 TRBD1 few TGTGCCAGCACCGACAGGGGGAAGGCCAAAAACATTCAGTACTTC CASTDRGKAKNIQYF
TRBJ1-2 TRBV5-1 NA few TGCGCCAGCAGCACCCTACAGGGAAATGGCTACACCTTC CASSTLQGNGYTF
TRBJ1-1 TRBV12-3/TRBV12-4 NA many TGTGCCATAGGGACCACTATCAAGAACACTGAAGCTTTCTTT CAIGTTIKNTEAFF
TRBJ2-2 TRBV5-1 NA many TGCGCCAGCAGCTTGGGGAGCACTACCGGGGAGCTGTTTTTT CASSLGSTTGELFF
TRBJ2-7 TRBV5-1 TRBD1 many TGCGCCAGCAGCTCACGCGGGACAGGAGAAGGCGAGCAGTACTTC CASSSRGTGEGEQYF